A selection of T cell receptor beta chains follows, all from one sample in a study of cytomegalovirus exposure and HLA in healthy donors. Sequencing used immunoSEQ multiplex PCR; TCRdb keeps in-frame clones, though not all of them. The table shows 100,000 to 150,000 clones, with about 72% occurring only once. What was sequenced was PBMCs. These receptors all stem from a female donor in good health and CMV-seronegative. CDR3s include the opening cysteine and the closing phenylalanine or tryptophan. A D gene is named only where the DNA matches it firmly. The listing skips clone size in some rows; elsewhere it reads once, few, many or a size class.

TRBV27	TRBJ2-2	NA	NA	TGTGCCAGCAGTATAGCCCAGGGCCCTGGGCGGCCCGGGGAGCTGTTTTTT	CASSIAQGPGRPGELFF
TRBV10-3	TRBJ1-1	NA	NA	TGTGCCACGAGACAGGAGAAGATGAACACTGAAGCTTTCTTT	CATRQEKMNTEAFF
TRBV29-1	TRBJ2-3	NA	TRBD1	TGCAGCGTTGGGGGCCCAAGAGACAGGGGACCCACAGATACGCAGTATTTT	CSVGGPRDRGPTDTQYF
TRBV4-2	TRBJ2-6	once	NA	TGTGCCAGCAGCCTAGAGCGGGTAGGCTCTGGGGCCAACGTCCTGACTTTC	CASSLERVGSGANVLTF
TRBV27	TRBJ2-5	few	NA	TGTGCCAGCAGTTTATTTACTTGGGAGACCCAGTACTTC	CASSLFTWETQYF
TRBV7-9	TRBJ1-5	NA	NA	TGTGCCAGCAGCCCTCACAGGGAAGGGCAGCCCCAGCATTTT	CASSPHREGQPQHF
TRBV4-2	TRBJ2-2	NA	TRBD2	TGTGCCAGCACCGAGAACCCTAGCGGGACCACCGGGGAGCTGTTTTTT	CASTENPSGTTGELFF
TRBV28	TRBJ1-2	once	NA	TGTGCCAGCAGTTCCCCGGGAGGCACTAACTATGGCTACACCTTC	CASSSPGGTNYGYTF
TRBV27	TRBJ2-5	NA	NA	TGTGCCAGCAGTGGGGTAGGGGCGACCCAGTACTTC	CASSGVGATQYF
TRBV7-8	TRBJ1-1	NA	TRBD1	TGTGCCAGCAGCGCCGGACAGGGCGTAACACTATCTTTT	CASSAGQGVTLSF
TRBV4-1	TRBJ1-1	few	TRBD1	TGCGCCAGCAGCCAAGTTGGGACAGGGGAGGATGAAGCTTTCTTT	CASSQVGTGEDEAFF
TRBV18	TRBJ2-7	NA	TRBD2	TGTGCCAGCTCACCTGATCTAGCGGGGGCTGTAGAGCAGTACTTC	CASSPDLAGAVEQYF
TRBV7-2	TRBJ2-3	NA	TRBD2	TGTGCCAGCAGCTCCTGGACTAGCGGATCCACAGATACGCAGTATTTT	CASSSWTSGSTDTQYF
TRBV2	TRBJ1-2	NA	NA	TGTGCCAGCAGTGAAGGGACACCCGGTGGTGGCTACACCTTC	CASSEGTPGGGYTF
TRBV4-1	TRBJ1-4	NA	NA	TGCGCCAGCAGCCAAGCGACAGCAACTAATGAAAAACTGTTTTTT	CASSQATATNEKLFF
TRBV19	TRBJ1-3	NA	NA	TGTGCCAGTACCAGGACATCATTCTCTGGAAACACCATATATTTT	CASTRTSFSGNTIYF
TRBV4-2	TRBJ2-5	NA	TRBD2	TGTGCCAGCAGCCAAGATGGACTAGCGGGAGGCCAAGAGACCCAGTACTTC	CASSQDGLAGGQETQYF
TRBV27	TRBJ2-7	NA	NA	TGTGCCAGCAGTTTCCTCGACCCGGGACTGAGCTACGAGCAGTACTTC	CASSFLDPGLSYEQYF
TRBV5-6	TRBJ2-5	NA	TRBD1	TGTGCCAGCAGGACACAGGGGGCGAGGGAGACCCAGTACTTC	CASRTQGARETQYF
TRBV4-2	TRBJ1-5	NA	TRBD1	TGTGCCAGCAGCCAAGCTACAGGGGGCAATCAGCCCCAGCATTTT	CASSQATGGNQPQHF
TRBV7-9	TRBJ2-3	NA	NA	TGTGCCAGCAGCGGACGGACTCACACAGATACGCAGTATTTT	CASSGRTHTDTQYF
TRBV4-2	TRBJ2-7	NA	TRBD1	TGTGCCAGCAGCCACCGGACAGGAAGCTCCTACGAGCAGTACTTC	CASSHRTGSSYEQYF
TRBV28	TRBJ1-2	few	NA	TGTGCCAGCAGTTCCGGGGGGGGCTACACCTTC	CASSSGGGYTF
TRBV4-3	TRBJ2-3	once	NA	TGCGCCAGCAGCCAGGCAGGGAATACAGATACGCAGTATTTT	CASSQAGNTDTQYF
TRBV5-1	TRBJ2-7	NA	NA	TGCGCCAGCAGCCCAACGCTAGCGTCGTACGAGCAGTACTTC	CASSPTLASYEQYF
TRBV4-2	TRBJ2-3	NA	TRBD1	TGTGCCAGCAGCCCCCAGGGGGCAGATACGCAGTATTTT	CASSPQGADTQYF
TRBV6-1	TRBJ2-7	NA	TRBD1	TGTGCCGGCAGCTGGGACAGGGGAGGCGAGCAGTACTTC	CAGSWDRGGEQYF
TRBV5-4	TRBJ1-5	NA	NA	TGTGCCAGCAGTCCCGACAGAGACCAGCCCCAGCATTTT	CASSPDRDQPQHF
TRBV19	TRBJ1-1	NA	NA	TGTGCCAGTAAAACAGGGACAAGGAACACTGAAGCTTTCTTT	CASKTGTRNTEAFF
TRBV7-9	TRBJ2-3	NA	NA	TGTGCCAGCAGCTTCGACAGAGGGGGAACCACAGATACGCAGTATTTT	CASSFDRGGTTDTQYF
TRBV18	TRBJ1-1	NA	TRBD1	TGTGCCAGCTCACCAGGGACAGGCCGGAACACTGAAGCTTTCTTT	CASSPGTGRNTEAFF
TRBV28	TRBJ1-5	few	NA	TGTGCCAGCTTTACGACAGGAGATAGCAATCAGCCCCAGCATTTT	CASFTTGDSNQPQHF
TRBV9	TRBJ1-3	NA	NA	TGTGCCAGCAGCGTAGGAGGCGTCCTGAGCTCTGGAAACACCATATATTTT	CASSVGGVLSSGNTIYF
TRBV2	TRBJ2-7	NA	TRBD2	TGTGCCAGCAGGGCTAGCGGGAGGGCCGTCTACGAGCAGTACTTC	CASRASGRAVYEQYF
TRBV5-1	TRBJ2-3	once	NA	TGCGCCAGCAGCCCCCTGCCCACGCGGGGAGATACGCAGTATTTT	CASSPLPTRGDTQYF
TRBV28	TRBJ2-3	NA	NA	TGTGCCAGCAGGTTCCGGCTAGCAGATACGCAGTATTTT	CASRFRLADTQYF
TRBV23-1	TRBJ2-7	once	TRBD1	TGCGCCAGCAGCCAACCCCTCGGGACAGGGGGCGCTAACGAGCAGTACTTC	CASSQPLGTGGANEQYF
TRBV5-1	TRBJ2-7	once	TRBD1	TGCGCCAGCAGCTTGGGGACAGGTGAAGTGCAGTACTTC	CASSLGTGEVQYF
TRBV4-3	TRBJ2-2	NA	TRBD2	TGCGCCAGCAGCCCAAAGGTACCGAGCGGGAGGGAGAACACCGGGGAGCTGTTTTTT	CASSPKVPSGRENTGELFF
TRBV7-9	TRBJ2-1	few	TRBD2	TGTGCCAGCAGCTTAGTAGGGACTAGCAATGAGCAGTTCTTC	CASSLVGTSNEQFF
TRBV5-1	TRBJ2-2	NA	TRBD2	TGCGCCAGCATGCTACTAGCGGGAGGGCCGAGCACCGGGGAGCTGTTTTTT	CASMLLAGGPSTGELFF
TRBV2	TRBJ2-3	NA	TRBD2	TGTGCCAGCAGTTCAACTAGCGGGATAGATACGCAGTATTTT	CASSSTSGIDTQYF
TRBV9	TRBJ2-7	NA	NA	TGTGCCAGCAGCGTAGCAGCGCAACGCTCCTACGAGCAGTACTTC	CASSVAAQRSYEQYF
TRBV19	TRBJ1-1	NA	NA	TGTGCCAGTAGTATAGATCCGGGAAGGCAGAACACTGAAGCTTTCTTT	CASSIDPGRQNTEAFF
TRBV5-8	TRBJ2-3	NA	TRBD2	TGTGCCAGCAGCCCGGGAGGGACAGATACGCAGTATTTT	CASSPGGTDTQYF
TRBV7-9	TRBJ1-3	NA	NA	TGTGCCAGCAGCTTGGGGGGGACCGGCTCTGGAAACACCATATATTTT	CASSLGGTGSGNTIYF
TRBV11-1	TRBJ2-5	NA	NA	TGTGCCAGCAGCTCCCGCCCCGTGGAGGAGACCCAGTACTTC	CASSSRPVEETQYF
TRBV29-1	TRBJ2-7	NA	TRBD2	TGCAGCGTTGAAGGACGGAGGGTTGGACTAGCGGGAGTACTCCCCTACGAGCAGTACTTC	CSVEGRRVGLAGVLPYEQYF
TRBV28	TRBJ2-7	few	TRBD1	TGTGCCAGCGGAACCAGGGGGTTCACCTACGAGCAGTACTTC	CASGTRGFTYEQYF
TRBV25-1	TRBJ2-3	NA	NA	TGTGCCAGCAGTGATTCGATGTGGGTATTGAGGGGCACAGATACGCAGTATTTT	CASSDSMWVLRGTDTQYF
TRBV10-3	TRBJ1-2	NA	NA	TGTGCCATCACCGGCCCCACAGGGAACGGCTACACCTTC	CAITGPTGNGYTF
TRBV5-5	TRBJ1-4	NA	NA	TGTGCCAGCAGCTTTTCTCGGACAGATGAAAAACTGTTTTTT	CASSFSRTDEKLFF
TRBV6-5	TRBJ2-7	NA	NA	TGTGCCAGCAGAAACAGTGGGCCTGCCGAGCAGTACTTC	CASRNSGPAEQYF